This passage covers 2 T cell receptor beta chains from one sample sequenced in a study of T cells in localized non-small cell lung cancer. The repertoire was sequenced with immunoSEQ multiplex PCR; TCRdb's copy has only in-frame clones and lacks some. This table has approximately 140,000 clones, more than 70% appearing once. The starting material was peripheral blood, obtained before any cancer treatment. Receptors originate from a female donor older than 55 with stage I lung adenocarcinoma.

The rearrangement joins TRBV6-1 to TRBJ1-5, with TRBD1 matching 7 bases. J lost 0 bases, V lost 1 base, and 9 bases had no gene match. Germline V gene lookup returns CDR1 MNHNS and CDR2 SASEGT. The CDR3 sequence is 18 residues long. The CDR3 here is CASSEGSWDSHSNQPQHF. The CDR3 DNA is TGTGCCAGCAGTGAAGGGTCTTGGGACAGCCATAGCAATCAGCCCCAGCATTTT.

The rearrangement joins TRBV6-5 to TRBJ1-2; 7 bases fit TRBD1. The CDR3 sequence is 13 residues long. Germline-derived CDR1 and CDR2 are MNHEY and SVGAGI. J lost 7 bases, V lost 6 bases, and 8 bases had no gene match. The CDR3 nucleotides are TGTGCCAGCAGACGGGAGGGGGCGGTTGGCTACACCTTC. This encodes CASRREGAVGYTF.